This T cell receptor beta chain was recorded in a study of blood T cell repertoires in COVID-19. At the level of the study: There were acute and convalescent COVID-19 samples, and they came from the United States, Italy and Spain.

The CDR3 totals 13 residues. The V gene lost 11 bases and the J gene lost 5 bases, with 15 bases spanning the gap. How the authors handled the data: By means of reference gene primer amplification, nucleated cell counts were estimated. Here immunoSEQ multiplex PCR was the method, and the copy in TCRdb shows in-frame clones only, minus some. That table supplies the V and J calls and clone size; D and trimming were determined from the DNA. The sample lists 130,000 to 150,000 clones, around 80% occurring once. This chain uses TRBV12-3 or TRBV12-4 with TRBJ2-2; D perhaps matches TRBD2 (7 bases). This clonotype originated in a human donor in a cohort sampled during active COVID-19. The sample consisted of peripheral blood. As DNA, the CDR3 is TGTGCCTGCCGGGGGGCTAGGACCGGGGAGCTGTTTTTT. Its protein product is CACRGARTGELFF.